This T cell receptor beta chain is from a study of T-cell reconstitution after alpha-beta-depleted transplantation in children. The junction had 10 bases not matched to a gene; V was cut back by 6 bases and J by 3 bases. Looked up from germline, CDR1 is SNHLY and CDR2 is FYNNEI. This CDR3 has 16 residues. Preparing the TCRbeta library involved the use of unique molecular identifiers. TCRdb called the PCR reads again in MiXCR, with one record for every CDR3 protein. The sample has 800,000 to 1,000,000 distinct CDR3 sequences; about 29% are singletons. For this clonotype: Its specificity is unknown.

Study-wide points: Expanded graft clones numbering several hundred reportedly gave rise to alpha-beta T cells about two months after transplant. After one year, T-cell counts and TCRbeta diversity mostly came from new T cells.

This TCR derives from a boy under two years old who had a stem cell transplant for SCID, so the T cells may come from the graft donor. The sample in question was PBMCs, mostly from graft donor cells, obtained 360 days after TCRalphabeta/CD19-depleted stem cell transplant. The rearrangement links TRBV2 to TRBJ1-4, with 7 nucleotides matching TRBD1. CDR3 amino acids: CASSPNRGPSNEKLFF. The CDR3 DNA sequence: TGTGCCAGCAGCCCAAACAGGGGTCCCTCTAATGAAAAACTGTTTTTT.